These 17 T cell receptor beta chains were sequenced from one sample in a study of T cell repertoires in cytomegalovirus infection. TCRdb re-derived calls from the reads in MiXCR, one entry per CDR3 protein. There are approximately 120,000 distinct CDR3 sequences in the sample; roughly a third occur only once, and roughly 53% lies in the top ten. Their target antigens are unknown. The sample was CD8+ T cells from cultured PBMCs, taken from culture after CMV antigen stimulation. These receptor sequences come from a human donor in good health (CMV status not recorded). Some clones in this sample may be carry-over from other donors' samples.

In this sample, this clonotype turned up once. The V call is TRBV12-3 or TRBV12-4, the J call TRBJ2-5; D gene ambiguous. V was shortened by 6 bases and J by 5 bases, with 13 bases between the two germline ends. The CDR3 is 13 residues long. The CDR3 DNA follows: TGTGCCAGCAGACTTCGGGCTGGGGAGACCCAGTACTTC. Its protein is CASRLRAGETQYF.

The J gene is TRBJ2-3, the V gene TRBV20-1; 8 nucleotides agree with TRBD1. Germline CDR1 reads DFQATT; CDR2 reads SNEGSKA (reference sequence). The CDR3 extends over 17 amino acids. The V gene end was trimmed by 6 bases and the J gene end by 1 base; junction bases not matched to a gene: 15. CDR3 sequence: CSAKDRERFRRTDTQYF. Written as DNA, the CDR3 is TGCAGTGCAAAGGACAGGGAAAGGTTTAGACGCACAGATACGCAGTATTTT.

The sample holds one count of this clonotype. The chain employs TRBV11-2 and TRBJ2-5; D possibly corresponds to TRBD1 (6 bases). Germline CDR1 is SGHAT and CDR2 is FQNNGV. Deletions cut 3 bases from V and 2 bases from J, with 13 bases between. This CDR3 contains 15 residues. The CDR3 DNA sequence: TGTGCCAGCAGCTTGTTTATGGGGGCTCAAGAGACCCAGTACTTC. It codes for CASSLFMGAQETQYF.

The table lists this clonotype with many counts. The CDR3: CASSQDPVGDGNTIYF. The DNA for the CDR3 is TGCGCCAGCAGCCAAGATCCCGTGGGGGATGGAAACACCATATATTTT. The chain joins TRBV4-1 to TRBJ1-3; tentative D call: TRBD1 (5 bases). Germline V lookup: CDR1 MGHRA, CDR2 YSYEKL. V lost 0 bases and J lost 3, with 12 bases in between. The CDR3 loop spans 16 amino acids.

This clonotype appeared a few times. J is TRBJ1-5 and V is TRBV7-8; D remains ambiguous. This CDR3 comprises 15 residues. Trimming took 3 bases from V and 9 from J, leaving 18 bases between them. The germline gives CDR1 SGHVS, CDR2 FQNEAQ. In DNA form, the CDR3 reads TGTGCCAGCAGCTTTGCAAGGACGGCCCGGGCGCCCCAGCATTTT. Its protein product is CASSFARTARAPQHF.

This sequence joins TRBV20-1 and TRBJ2-3; D gene unclear. V was trimmed by 3 bases and J by 4 bases, leaving 14 bases between them. This CDR3 has 14 amino acids. Germline V gene sequence: CDR1 DFQATT, CDR2 SNEGSKA (reference sequence). The CDR3 DNA sequence: TGCAGTGCTAGTCGGTCCCAGCATGCAGATACGCAGTATTTT. It encodes CSASRSQHADTQYF.

This clonotype showed up just a few times. This chain uses TRBV6-6 with TRBJ1-5, with D possibly being TRBD1 (6 bases). The CDR3 sequence is 15 residues long. Trimming stripped 0 bases from V and 8 bases from J, with 14 bases between. CDR1 and CDR2 from the germline V gene are MNHNY and SVGAGI (reference sequence). The CDR3 bases are TGTGCCAGCAGTTACTCTTCCACAGGGAAAGAGCCCCAGCATTTT. Translated, it gives CASSYSSTGKEPQHF.

J is TRBJ1-3 and V is TRBV2; D is possibly TRBD1 (5 bases). The CDR3 is 17 amino acids. The ends were cut back, 3 bases at V and 0 bases at J, with 15 bases in the middle. The germline CDR1 and CDR2 sequences are SNHLY and FYNNEI. Here the CDR3 reads CASSETVGLRSGNTIYF. CDR3 DNA sequence: TGTGCCAGCAGTGAGACAGTTGGTCTCCGCTCTGGAAACACCATATATTTT.

The rearrangement joins TRBV15 to TRBJ2-5, with D possibly being TRBD1 or TRBD2 (7 bases each). The germline V gene has CDR1 LNHNV and CDR2 YYDKDF (reference sequence). The CDR3 length is 18 residues. Trimming pared 0 bases from V and 5 bases from J, leaving 22 bases between. In nucleotides, the CDR3 is TGTGCCACCAGCAGAGATATGGGGAGGGGGCGCGAAGTGGAGACCCAGTACTTC. Translated: CATSRDMGRGREVETQYF.

This chain joins TRBV5-1 and TRBJ1-3; the D gene is possibly TRBD1 (5 bases). The V and J ends lost 6 bases and 0 bases respectively, with 10 bases between them. Looked up from germline, CDR1 is SGHRS and CDR2 is YFSETQ. This CDR3 is 14 amino acids long. The CDR3 loop reads CASTTGTSGNTIYF. In nucleotides, the CDR3 is TGCGCCAGCACTACCGGGACCTCTGGAAACACCATATATTTT.

This clonotype was seen at least ten times. The chain recombines TRBV7-6 with TRBJ2-6; TRBD1 is a possible D gene (6 bases). This CDR3 comprises 14 residues. Germline V lookup: CDR1 SGHVS, CDR2 FNYEAQ. V was shortened by 2 bases and J by 9 bases, with 11 bases between the two germline ends. DNA of the CDR3: TGTGCCAGCAGCTTATTGGGGACAATCAACGTCCTGACTTTC. Protein: CASSLLGTINVLTF.

The chain combines TRBV10-2 with TRBJ2-1; tentative D call: TRBD1 (7 bases). The CDR3 runs 15 residues. V lost 7 bases and J 5 bases, leaving 18 bases between the germline ends. From germline, CDR1 is WSHSY and CDR2 SAAADI. The CDR3 spells CASKQRGTEDNEQFF. DNA of the CDR3: TGCGCCAGCAAGCAGCGCGGGACAGAAGACAATGAGCAGTTCTTC.

The chain employs TRBV13 and TRBJ1-1; D call uncertain. Per germline, CDR1 PRHDT and CDR2 FYEKMQ (reference sequence). Between the trimmed V and J ends, which lost 5 bases and 8 bases, there was a span of 15 bases. The CDR3 totals 13 residues. The CDR3 sequence: CASSQSDATEAFF. CDR3 coding DNA: TGTGCCAGCAGCCAATCGGACGCGACCGAAGCTTTCTTT.

The table lists this clonotype with many counts. This rearrangement joins TRBV4-1 to TRBJ2-2; 7 bases map to TRBD2. Germline V CDR1 and CDR2: MGHRA, YSYEKL. V lost 4 bases, J lost 1 base, and 9 bases stayed unmatched. This CDR3 contains 17 residues. DNA of the CDR3: TGCGCCAGCAGCCCCGGTCCAGCGGGGAAGAACACCGGGGAGCTGTTTTTT. Protein: CASSPGPAGKNTGELFF.

The chain carries TRBV7-4 and TRBJ2-4, with D perhaps TRBD2 (8 bases). The CDR3 is made up of 18 amino acids. CDR1 and CDR2 (germline): SGHVT, SQSDAQ. V was shortened by 6 bases and J by 4 bases, with 25 bases between the two germline ends. CDR3 nucleotide sequence: TGTGCCAGCAGTACTTACCCGGGAGGGGGCCTCGGTAAAAACATTCAGTACTTC. Its protein product is CASSTYPGGGLGKNIQYF.

The chain joins TRBV28 to TRBJ1-5; TRBD1 matches at 7 bases. Germline loops: CDR1 MDHEN, CDR2 SYDVKM. V dropped 4 bases and J dropped 3; count of bases not matched to a gene: 9. This CDR3 comprises 16 residues. The CDR3 reads CASSSTGYTLNQPQHF. CDR3 in DNA: TGTGCCAGCAGTTCGACAGGGTATACCCTCAATCAGCCCCAGCATTTT.

This sequence joins TRBV12-3 or TRBV12-4 and TRBJ2-7; maybe TRBD1 (6 bases). The CDR3 covers 13 residues. V lost 6 bases, J lost 3 bases, and 12 bases lay in between. DNA of the CDR3: TGTGCCAGCAGGTCTTACAGGGACTACGAGCAGTACTTC. Amino acid sequence: CASRSYRDYEQYF.